The present T cell receptor (beta chain) was sequenced within a study of blood T cells in healthy people across ages. The second PCR ran about 6 to 12 cycles with a sample-barcoded 5' primer and J-beta primers. TCRdb reanalysed the 5' RACE reads using MiXCR and keeps one entry per CDR3 protein. The repertoire holds approximately 800,000 distinct CDR3 sequences, with about 61% as singletons. CDR1 is SGHTA and CDR2 is FQGNSA in the germline V gene. The CDR3 length is 14 residues. Per sample, no less than 5.5 micrograms of total RNA were extracted. This chain joins TRBV7-2 and TRBJ2-7, with D tentatively TRBD1 or TRBD2 (6 bases each). The J call is in doubt because the DNA end fits TRBJ2-5 better. The sequence came from a man between 35 and 55 years old in good health. The sequenced sample was blood. The CDR3 is CASSPMRGAETQYF. In nucleotides, the CDR3 is TGTGCCAGCAGCCCGATGAGGGGGGCGGAGACCCAGTACTTC.